This T cell receptor (beta chain) was captured by sequencing in a study of T cell repertoires in cytomegalovirus infection. Looking at the study overall: Matching HLA type and CMV infection were both indicated by public TCR beta signatures. Whole-study findings and limits: Based on cumulative public TCR beta family frequency, carriers of CMV plus the relevant HLA were identified. It was HLA-C-restricted CMV-specific TCR beta clonotypes that dominated the response ex vivo.

The ends lost 3 bases at V and 0 bases at J; junction bases unmatched: 14. Germline V gene data show CDR1 as MDHEN and CDR2 as SYDVKM. The CDR3 spans 21 residues. This clonotype was observed a few times. Its antigen is not known. TCRdb ran MiXCR on the reads and lists one entry per CDR3 protein. The sample has about 230,000 distinct CDR3 sequences; roughly 20% are singletons. The chain combines TRBV28 with TRBJ1-4; 12 positions match TRBD1. The material sequenced was CD8+ T cells from PBMCs. This clonotype was sampled from a human donor in good health (CMV status not recorded). Some clones in this sample may be carry-over from other donors' samples. The CDR3 nucleotides are TGTGCCAGCAGTTTCCCGGGACAGGGGGCTTCGGATCTAGCAACTAATGAAAAACTGTTTTTT. This codes for CASSFPGQGASDLATNEKLFF.